These T cell receptor beta chains were read from a single sample in a study of T cells expressing NK-cell markers. Using the 5' RACE reads, TCRdb records one entry per CDR3 protein without DNA. This sample contains more than 400,000 distinct CDR3 sequences. Specimen: blood T cells: a sorted CD56 or NKG2C T cell subset, CD4+ or CD8+ T cells, or bulk PBMC T cells (not recorded which). Receptors were obtained from a woman between 18 and 70 years old in good health. CDR3s include the opening cysteine and the closing phenylalanine or tryptophan.

length	V	J	CDR3
14	TRBV6-5	TRBJ1-6	CASSWGRGTSPLHF
14	TRBV20-1	TRBJ1-4	CSARSGGANEKLFF
17	TRBV6-5	TRBJ2-1	CASSSRLAGVEGNEQFF
14	TRBV11-3	TRBJ2-1	CASSRSQGYNEQFF
14	TRBV7-2	TRBJ2-7	CASSPEVSGREQYF
15	TRBV25-1	TRBJ2-1	CASSDGLAGYNEQFF
15	TRBV13	TRBJ2-1	CASSFGLAGVHEQFF
15	TRBV6-1	TRBJ1-6	CASSAAGPGNSPLHF
13	TRBV24-1	TRBJ1-5	CATSGTGNQPQHF
17	TRBV20-1	TRBJ2-7	CSAPPGLAGFSSYEQYF
16	TRBV7-3	TRBJ2-5	CASSKGRGGSQETQYF
14	TRBV7-9	TRBJ1-4	CASSPQEPNEKLFF
17	TRBV5-1	TRBJ2-5	CASSSGVAGSKEETQYF
13	TRBV28	TRBJ2-5	CASSHQGVETQYF
14	TRBV9	TRBJ2-2	CASSVGASSGELFF
12	TRBV12-3/TRBV12-4	TRBJ1-2	CASSQGKDGYTF
13	TRBV12-3/TRBV12-4	TRBJ1-2	CASSLWEGYGYTF
14	TRBV30	TRBJ2-6	CAWSVYSGANVLTF
14	TRBV20-1	TRBJ2-3	CSASELAATDTQYF
13	TRBV12-3/TRBV12-4	TRBJ2-7	CASSTGSGYEQYF
12	TRBV25-1	TRBJ2-5	CASTDDSRAQYF
14	TRBV29-1	TRBJ2-3	CSVEQDRGRGTQYF
17	TRBV30	TRBJ1-3	CAWRDRTASPSGNTIYF
16	TRBV20-1	TRBJ2-1	CSARDPAGGRDNEQFF
15	TRBV14	TRBJ2-7	CASSLRRPPSGEQYF
16	TRBV7-2	TRBJ2-7	CASSLVPSGRAGEQYF
15	TRBV2	TRBJ2-1	CASALSVESYNEQFF
16	TRBV5-4	TRBJ2-1	CASSWGSGAPGNEQFF
12	TRBV2	TRBJ1-4	CASSFTAEKLFF
14	TRBV7-9	TRBJ1-2	CASSYGQGDYGYTF
15	TRBV12-3/TRBV12-4	TRBJ1-5	CASSPAGTIYQPQHF
14	TRBV18	TRBJ1-1	CASSPFSAPTEAFF
19	TRBV7-6	TRBJ1-3	CASSLESGRTGGYGNTIYF
15	TRBV6-1	TRBJ1-6	CASSRQAPGSSPLHF
12	TRBV6-5	TRBJ2-2	CASSRGDGELFF
12	TRBV20-1	TRBJ2-2	CSARATTGELFF
16	TRBV6-2/TRBV6-3	TRBJ2-5	CASSYEGLAGFETQYF
16	TRBV9	TRBJ2-3	CASSVGTSGATDTQYF
12	TRBV20-1	TRBJ1-1	CSAAGTYTEAFF
14	TRBV20-1	TRBJ2-3	CSALPGTSTDTQYF
15	TRBV28	TRBJ2-7	CASSFIGTEMYEQYF
14	TRBV4-2	TRBJ2-1	CASSHLGRNNEQFF
17	TRBV5-1	TRBJ1-2	CASSLQGQEYPNYGYTF